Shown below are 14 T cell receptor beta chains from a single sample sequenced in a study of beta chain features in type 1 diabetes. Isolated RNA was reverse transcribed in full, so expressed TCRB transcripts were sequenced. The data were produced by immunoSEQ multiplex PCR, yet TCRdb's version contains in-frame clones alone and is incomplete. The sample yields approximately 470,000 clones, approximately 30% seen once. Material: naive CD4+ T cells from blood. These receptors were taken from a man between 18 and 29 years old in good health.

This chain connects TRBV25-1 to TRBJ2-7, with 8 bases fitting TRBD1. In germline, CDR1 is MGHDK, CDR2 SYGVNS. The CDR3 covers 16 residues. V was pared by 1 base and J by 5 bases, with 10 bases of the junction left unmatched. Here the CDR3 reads CASSELKGRGLDEQYF. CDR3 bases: TGTGCCAGCAGTGAATTGAAGGGCAGGGGGCTCGACGAGCAGTACTTC.

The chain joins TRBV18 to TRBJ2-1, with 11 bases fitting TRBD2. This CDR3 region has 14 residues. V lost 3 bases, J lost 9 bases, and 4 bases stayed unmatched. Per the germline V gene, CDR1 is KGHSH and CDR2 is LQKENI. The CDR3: CASSPPGLAAEQFF. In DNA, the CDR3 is TGTGCCAGCTCACCGCCGGGACTAGCGGCTGAGCAGTTCTTC.

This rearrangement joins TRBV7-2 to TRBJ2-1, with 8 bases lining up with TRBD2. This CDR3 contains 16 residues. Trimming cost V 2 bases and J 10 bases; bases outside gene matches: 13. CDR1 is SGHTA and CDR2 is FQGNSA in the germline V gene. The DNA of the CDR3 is TGTGCCAGCAGCTTATTAGGTGGCCTAGCGGGTGTGGAGCAGTTCTTC. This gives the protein CASSLLGGLAGVEQFF.

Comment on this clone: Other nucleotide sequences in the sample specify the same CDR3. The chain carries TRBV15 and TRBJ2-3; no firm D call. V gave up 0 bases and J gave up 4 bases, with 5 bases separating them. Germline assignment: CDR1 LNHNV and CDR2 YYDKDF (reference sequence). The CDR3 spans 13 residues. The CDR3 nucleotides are TGTGCCACCAGCAGAGATCCTGCAGATACGCAGTATTTT. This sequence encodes CATSRDPADTQYF.

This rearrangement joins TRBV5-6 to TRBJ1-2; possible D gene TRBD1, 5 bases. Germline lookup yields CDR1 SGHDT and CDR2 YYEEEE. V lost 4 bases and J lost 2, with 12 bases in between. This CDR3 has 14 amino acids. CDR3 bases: TGTGCCAGCAGCAACACTGACAGAAACTATGGCTACACCTTC. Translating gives CASSNTDRNYGYTF.

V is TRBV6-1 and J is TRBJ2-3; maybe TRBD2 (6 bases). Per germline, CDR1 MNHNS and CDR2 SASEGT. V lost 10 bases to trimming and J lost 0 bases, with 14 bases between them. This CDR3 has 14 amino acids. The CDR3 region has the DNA TGTGCCATTGAGGCGGGGCGGAGCACAGATACGCAGTATTTT. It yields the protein CAIEAGRSTDTQYF.

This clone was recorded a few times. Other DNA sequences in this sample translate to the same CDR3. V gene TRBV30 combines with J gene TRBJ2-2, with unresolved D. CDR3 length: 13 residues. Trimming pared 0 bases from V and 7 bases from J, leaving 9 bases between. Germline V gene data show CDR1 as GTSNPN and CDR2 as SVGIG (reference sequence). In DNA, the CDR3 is TGTGCCTGGAGTGTACGGGTTGACGGGGAGCTGTTTTTT. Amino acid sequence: CAWSVRVDGELFF.

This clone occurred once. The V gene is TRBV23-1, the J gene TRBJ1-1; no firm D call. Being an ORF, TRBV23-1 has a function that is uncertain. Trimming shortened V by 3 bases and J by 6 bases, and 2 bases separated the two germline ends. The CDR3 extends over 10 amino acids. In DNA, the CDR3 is TGCGCCAGCAGTCACCCTGAAGCTTTCTTT. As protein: CASSHPEAFF.

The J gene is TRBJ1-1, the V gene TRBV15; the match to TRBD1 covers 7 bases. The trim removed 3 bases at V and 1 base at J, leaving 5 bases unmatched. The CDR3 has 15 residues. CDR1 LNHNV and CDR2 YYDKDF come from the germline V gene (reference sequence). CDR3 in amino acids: CATSRRQGPNTEAFF. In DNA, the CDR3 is TGTGCCACCAGCAGGCGACAGGGCCCGAACACTGAAGCTTTCTTT.

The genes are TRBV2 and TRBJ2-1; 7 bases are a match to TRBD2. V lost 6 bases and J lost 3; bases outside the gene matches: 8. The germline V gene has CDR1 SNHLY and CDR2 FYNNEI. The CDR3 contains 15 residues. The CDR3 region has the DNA TGTGCCAGCAGGCCGTCAACGGGGGGCTACAATGAGCAGTTCTTC. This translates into CASRPSTGGYNEQFF.

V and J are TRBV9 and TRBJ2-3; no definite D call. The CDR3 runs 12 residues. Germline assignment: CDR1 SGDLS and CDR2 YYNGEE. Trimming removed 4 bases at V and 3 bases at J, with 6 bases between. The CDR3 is CASSFRTDTQYF. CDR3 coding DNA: TGTGCCAGCAGCTTCAGGACAGATACGCAGTATTTT.

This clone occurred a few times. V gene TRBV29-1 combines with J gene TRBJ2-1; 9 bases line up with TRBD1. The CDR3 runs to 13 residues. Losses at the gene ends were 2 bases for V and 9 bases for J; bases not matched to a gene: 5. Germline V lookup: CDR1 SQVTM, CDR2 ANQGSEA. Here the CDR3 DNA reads TGCAGCGTTGAAACAGGGGGCATGAGTGAGCAGTTCTTC. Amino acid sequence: CSVETGGMSEQFF.

This chain's CDR3 is CASTTRGSGARQETQYF. The CDR3 nucleotides are TGTGCCAGTACCACAAGGGGTTCAGGGGCCAGACAAGAGACCCAGTACTTC. The V and J genes are TRBV19 and TRBJ2-5; the D gene is possibly TRBD1 (6 bases). Trimming removed 7 bases at V and 2 bases at J, with 23 bases between. Germline V lookup: CDR1 LNHDA, CDR2 SQIVND (reference sequence). This CDR3 spans 17 amino acids.

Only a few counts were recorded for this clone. This CDR3 reads CAISESNLAASTDTQYF. CDR3 coding DNA: TGTGCCATCAGTGAGTCGAATCTAGCGGCTAGCACAGATACGCAGTATTTT. This sequence joins TRBV10-3 and TRBJ2-3; the match to TRBD2 covers 7 bases. The V segment lost 0 bases and the J segment 0 bases; nucleotides outside the gene matches: 6. The CDR3 length is 17 residues. CDR1 is ENHRY and CDR2 is SYGVKD in the germline V gene.